A single sample is the source of the 32 T cell receptor beta chains below, sequenced in a study of blood T cell repertoires in COVID-19. Only in-frame clones appear in the TCRdb table, and some are missing; sequencing was by immunoSEQ multiplex PCR. The top ten clones hold under 2% of a sample with 250,000 or so clones, about 88% of them seen once. Sequencing was carried out using peripheral blood. The receptors were gathered from a man younger than 40 with active or convalescent COVID-19.

This chain connects TRBV7-8 to TRBJ2-2; 7 bases are shared with TRBD2. The CDR3 has 15 amino acids. The V gene end was trimmed by 6 bases and the J gene end by 1 base; junction bases not matched to a gene: 5. CDR1 SGHVS and CDR2 FQNEAQ come from the germline V gene. CDR3 in amino acids: CASRKTGGNTGELFF. The CDR3 DNA reads as TGTGCCAGCAGAAAGACGGGGGGGAACACCGGGGAGCTGTTTTTT.

This clone was seen a single time. The chain carries TRBV6-5 and TRBJ1-1; the match to TRBD1 covers 9 bases. CDR3 length equals 15 residues. Unmatched junction bases numbered 7, after V lost 5 bases and J lost 3 bases. CDR1 is MNHEY and CDR2 is SVGAGI in the germline V gene. The CDR3 spells CASSLTGGSDTEAFF. For the CDR3, the DNA is TGTGCCAGCAGTCTTACAGGGGGCTCGGACACTGAAGCTTTCTTT.

V usage is TRBV18 and J usage is TRBJ1-5; D gene unclear. The V gene's germline CDR1 is KGHSH and CDR2 LQKENI. CDR3 size: 13 residues. Deletions cut 3 bases from V and 9 bases from J, with 12 bases between. CDR3 residues: CASSPDTHGPQHF. In DNA, the CDR3 is TGTGCCAGCTCACCCGACACGCATGGGCCCCAGCATTTT.

The genes are TRBV2 and TRBJ2-1, with D perhaps matching TRBD1 (6 bases). The V end was cut by 3 bases, the J end by 10 bases, with 19 bases between. Germline V gene lookup returns CDR1 SNHLY and CDR2 FYNNEI. The CDR3 totals 15 residues. The CDR3 sequence is CASSDTGLRSGEQFF. The DNA for the CDR3 is TGTGCCAGCAGTGATACAGGGTTAAGGTCAGGCGAGCAGTTCTTC.

V and J are TRBV7-2 and TRBJ1-2, with D hard to call. V lost 3 bases and J 11 bases, leaving 16 bases between the germline ends. CDR1 SGHTA and CDR2 FQGNSA come from the germline V gene. The CDR3 sequence is 13 residues long. CDR3 loop: CASSLSDIFSYTF. The CDR3 bases are TGTGCCAGCAGCTTGTCCGACATTTTCTCGTACACCTTC.

The chain is built from TRBV10-3 and TRBJ2-3; possible D gene TRBD2, 6 bases. The germline CDR1 and CDR2 sequences are ENHRY and SYGVKD. The length of the CDR3 is 14 residues. V was pared by 11 bases and J by 0 bases, with 15 bases between. The CDR3 DNA follows: TGTGCCGCCCCACTAGCAGGAAGCACAGATACGCAGTATTTT. Translated, it gives CAAPLAGSTDTQYF.

The V call is TRBV5-4, the J call TRBJ2-5; TRBD1 agrees at 8 bases. V lost 3 bases, J lost 5 bases, and 6 bases stayed unmatched. This CDR3 comprises 14 residues. In germline, CDR1 is SGHNT, CDR2 YYREEE (reference sequence). Here the CDR3 reads CASSSQGAEETQYF. In DNA, the CDR3 is TGTGCCAGCAGCTCCCAGGGGGCTGAGGAGACCCAGTACTTC.

This rearrangement joins TRBV21-1 to TRBJ1-6; the table's D call, TRBD1, was not checked against the DNA. TRBV21-1 is reported as a pseudogene. The CDR3 loop spans 18 amino acids. The CDR3 region is CASSKGNQGSSYNSPLHF. The CDR3 DNA sequence: TGTGCCAGCAGCAAAGGGAATCAGGGGAGCTCCTATAATTCACCCCTCCACTTT.

Only a few counts were recorded for this clone. The V and J genes are TRBV3-1 (or the pseudogene TRBV3-2) and TRBJ1-2; 7 bases fit TRBD1. The CDR3 sequence is 14 residues long. Losses at the gene ends were 6 bases for V and 6 bases for J; bases not matched to a gene: 10. The germline gives CDR1 LGHDT, CDR2 YNNKEL (reference sequence). DNA for the CDR3: TGTGCCAGCAGTCGACAGGGCCAAAGGGATGGCTACACCTTC. This gives the protein CASSRQGQRDGYTF.

The J gene is TRBJ1-1, the V gene TRBV5-1; D remains ambiguous. Germline-derived CDR1 and CDR2 are SGHRS and YFSETQ. V was trimmed by 1 base and J by 9 bases, leaving 16 bases between them. This CDR3 region has 14 residues. The CDR3 here is CASSLTAGSGKAFF. CDR3 bases: TGCGCCAGCAGCTTGACGGCAGGTTCCGGTAAAGCTTTCTTT. The full variable domain, in which reference TRBV5-1 and TRBJ1-1 provide the parts outside the CDR3, is KAGVTQTPRYLIKTRGQQVTLSCSPISGHRSVSWYQQTPGQGLQFLFEYFSETQRNKGNFPGRFSGRQFSNSRSEMNVSTLELGDSALYLCASSLTAGSGKAFFGQGTRLTVV.

The genes are TRBV7-2 and TRBJ2-7; TRBD1 matches 8 bases. The ends lost 1 base at V and 2 bases at J; junction bases unmatched: 10. This CDR3 region has 17 residues. The germline V gene has CDR1 SGHTA and CDR2 FQGNSA. The CDR3 region is CASSLGPAGGTTYEQYF. The CDR3 DNA is TGTGCCAGCAGCTTAGGACCCGCAGGGGGCACTACCTACGAGCAGTACTTC.

This chain links TRBV5-1 with TRBJ2-5; TRBD2 is a possible D gene (5 bases). V lost 4 bases to trimming and J lost 1 base, with 14 bases between them. This CDR3 has 15 amino acids. Germline values: CDR1 SGHRS, CDR2 YFSETQ. The CDR3 coding sequence is TGCGCCAGCAGCCGGGGATCCTCCACCCAAGAGACCCAGTACTTC. This gives the protein CASSRGSSTQETQYF.

This clone came up a few times. V gene TRBV2 combines with J gene TRBJ2-1; 9 nucleotides agree with TRBD2. The CDR3 covers 15 residues. The germline gives CDR1 SNHLY, CDR2 FYNNEI. J was trimmed by 10 bases and V by 2 bases; bases with no gene match: 9. The CDR3 bases are TGTGCCAGCAGTGAAAGCGGGGGGCCCTTATGGGAGCAGTTCTTC. Its translation is CASSESGGPLWEQFF.

This chain connects TRBV6-1 to TRBJ1-2, with 8 bases that match TRBD1. After removal of 2 bases from V and 4 bases from J, the junction contained 9 bases not matched to a gene. In germline, CDR1 is MNHNS, CDR2 SASEGT. The CDR3 contains 16 residues. Here the CDR3 reads CASSELRQGPIYGYTF. CDR3 nucleotides: TGTGCCAGCAGTGAACTAAGACAGGGGCCAATCTATGGCTACACCTTC.

This clone was recorded once. The gene calls are TRBV4-3 and TRBJ1-2; D possibly corresponds to TRBD1 (6 bases). CDR1 and CDR2 (germline): LGHNA, YSLEER. Trimming left V 0 bases short and J 7 bases short, with 18 bases between. There are 16 residues in the CDR3. CDR3 residues: CASSQDRSQGSGGYTF. In nucleotides, the CDR3 is TGCGCCAGCAGCCAAGATCGTTCACAGGGATCGGGTGGCTACACCTTC.

V usage is TRBV6-1 and J usage is TRBJ1-1; weak D call: TRBD1 (5 bases). The CDR3 contains 16 residues. V lost 4 bases, J lost 6 bases, and 21 bases lay in between. CDR1 MNHNS and CDR2 SASEGT come from the germline V gene. CDR3: CASSGRYRGGSAEAFF. The CDR3 region has the DNA TGTGCCAGCAGTGGAAGGTACCGGGGGGGAAGCGCTGAAGCTTTCTTT.

The sample holds a few counts of this clone. The V and J genes are TRBV7-9 and TRBJ2-1; D possibly corresponds to TRBD2 (5 bases). CDR1 SEHNR and CDR2 FQNEAQ come from the germline V gene (reference sequence). This CDR3 region has 14 residues. V was shortened by 6 bases and J by 1 base, with 10 bases between the two germline ends. CDR3 residues: CASSPSGSYNEQFF. For the CDR3, the DNA is TGTGCCAGCAGTCCTTCGGGGTCCTACAATGAGCAGTTCTTC. The whole variable domain, remainder taken from reference TRBV7-9 and TRBJ2-1, is DTGVSQNPRHKITKRGQNVTFRCDPISEHNRLYWYRQTLGQGPEFLTYFQNEAQLEKSRLLSDRFSAERPKGSFSTLEIQRTEQGDSAMYLCASSPSGSYNEQFFGPGTRLTVL.

V and J are TRBV15 and TRBJ2-1; 11 nucleotides match TRBD1. Germline CDR1 and CDR2: LNHNV and YYDKDF (reference sequence). V was clipped by 6 bases and J by 7 bases; unmatched bases: 8. This CDR3 spans 15 amino acids. The CDR3 sequence is CATSSRDRGRNEQFF. Written as DNA, the CDR3 is TGTGCCACCAGTAGCCGGGACAGGGGGAGGAATGAGCAGTTCTTC. Drawing the rest from reference TRBV15 and TRBJ2-1, the complete variable domain is DAMVIQNPRYQVTQFGKPVTLSCSQTLNHNVMYWYQQKSSQAPKLLFHYYDKDFNNEADTPDNFQSRRPNTSFCFLDIRSPGLGDTAMYLCATSSRDRGRNEQFFGPGTRLTVL.

The chain combines TRBV30 with TRBJ1-2; weak D call: TRBD1 (6 bases). The CDR3 spans 13 residues. CDR1 and CDR2 from the germline V gene are GTSNPN and SVGIG (reference sequence). Trimming took off 8 bases at V and 3 bases at J, with 16 bases between the two ends. The CDR3 spells CAQLRGRDYGYTF. CDR3 DNA: TGTGCCCAACTGCGGGGGCGCGACTATGGCTACACCTTC.

V and J are TRBV6-2 or TRBV6-3 and TRBJ2-2; 7 bases align to TRBD2. The CDR3 length is 16 residues. Per the germline V gene, CDR1 is MNHEY and CDR2 is SVGEGT. The ends lost 3 bases at V and 2 bases at J; junction bases unmatched: 6. This CDR3 reads CASSYPSGVNTGELFF. The DNA for the CDR3 is TGTGCCAGCAGTTATCCCAGCGGGGTTAACACCGGGGAGCTGTTTTTT.

The chain couples TRBV7-8 to TRBJ2-7, with TRBD2 matching 9 bases. CDR1 SGHVS and CDR2 FQNEAQ come from the germline V gene. Germline trimming cut 1 base from V and 9 bases from J; bases unmatched to any gene: 10. The CDR3 totals 15 residues. The CDR3 DNA is TGTGCCAGCAGCTTAGATAATGCGGGGGGGCGGGCGCAGTACTTC. This sequence encodes CASSLDNAGGRAQYF.

The rearrangement joins TRBV7-9 to TRBJ1-1; D remains ambiguous. The CDR3 covers 13 residues. Germline V gene data show CDR1 as SEHNR and CDR2 as FQNEAQ (reference sequence). Trimming shortened V by 1 base and J by 5 bases, and 8 bases separated the two germline ends. CDR3 sequence (DNA): TGTGCCAGCAGCTTAGAAGCGGGGACTGAAGCTTTCTTT. Protein: CASSLEAGTEAFF.

The chain has TRBV3-1 (or the pseudogene TRBV3-2) and TRBJ1-2, with D possibly being TRBD1 (5 bases). Trimming cost V 0 bases and J 0 bases, with 11 bases left between them. CDR1 and CDR2 (germline): LGHDT, YNNKEL (reference sequence). The CDR3 contains 16 residues. The CDR3 DNA is TGTGCCAGCAGCCAAGATCGGTCCAGGGCTAACTATGGCTACACCTTC. Its protein product is CASSQDRSRANYGYTF.

V usage is TRBV12-3 or TRBV12-4 and J usage is TRBJ1-1; D is ambiguous. CDR3 length equals 13 residues. V gave up 6 bases and J gave up 4 bases, with 12 bases separating them. The CDR3 DNA reads TGTGCCAGCAGCCGTCTAACGGGCACTGAAGCTTTCTTT. Translated: CASSRLTGTEAFF.

This clone showed up just a few times. This chain uses TRBV5-1 with TRBJ2-4, with a tentative D call TRBD2 (6 bases). Trimming cost V 0 bases and J 1 base, with 11 bases left between them. The germline V gene has CDR1 SGHRS and CDR2 YFSETQ. CDR3 length equals 16 residues. Written as DNA, the CDR3 is TGCGCCAGCAGCTTGGCCGAGGGACTGGCCAAAAACATTCAGTACTTC. Residues: CASSLAEGLAKNIQYF.

The CDR3 loop reads CSVVAAPNVYEQYF. The CDR3 region has the DNA TGCAGCGTTGTAGCCGCCCCCAACGTCTACGAGCAGTACTTC. V usage is TRBV29-1 and J usage is TRBJ2-7; no clear D gene. This CDR3 comprises 14 residues. The V gene lost 4 bases and the J gene lost 3 bases, with 16 bases spanning the gap. Germline V gives CDR1 SQVTM, CDR2 ANQGSEA.

In this sample, this clone turned up once. The gene calls are TRBV5-1 and TRBJ1-2; D possibly corresponds to TRBD1 (5 bases). From germline, CDR1 is SGHRS and CDR2 YFSETQ. V was trimmed by 3 bases and J by 4 bases, leaving 19 bases between them. This CDR3 has 16 residues. The CDR3 DNA is TGCGCCAGCAGCTCCTACCTGGACGGCGGGGGCTATGGCTACACCTTC. It codes for CASSSYLDGGGYGYTF.

A single count supports this clone. The chain uses TRBV6-5 and TRBJ1-5, with D possibly TRBD1 on 5 matching bases. The germline V gene encodes CDR1 MNHEY and CDR2 SVGAGI. Trimming removed 6 bases at V and 3 bases at J, with 12 bases between. The CDR3 consists of 14 residues. The CDR3 loop is CASSRDRDNQPQHF. The CDR3, as DNA: TGTGCCAGCAGCCGAGACAGAGACAATCAGCCCCAGCATTTT.

The V call is TRBV10-1, the J call TRBJ2-3; 9 nucleotides line up with TRBD2. The CDR3 is 14 residues long. V lost 2 bases to trimming and J lost 6 bases; unmatched junction nucleotides: 3. Germline V gene sequence: CDR1 WNHNN, CDR2 SYGVQD (reference sequence). Here the CDR3 reads CASSEGLATDTQYF. The CDR3 region has the DNA TGCGCCAGCAGTGAGGGACTAGCGACGGATACGCAGTATTTT.

This clone has just a few counts. V is TRBV7-2 and J is TRBJ2-7, with a weak D call TRBD1 (6 bases). V lost 3 bases and J 6 bases, leaving 12 bases between the germline ends. This CDR3 contains 13 residues. Germline values: CDR1 SGHTA, CDR2 FQGNSA. The CDR3 nucleotides are TGTGCCAGCAGCTTCAACAGGGTCGGCGAGCAGTACTTC. Protein sequence: CASSFNRVGEQYF.

This clone appeared a few times. The chain links TRBV10-2 to TRBJ2-2, with no clear D. V was cut by 4 bases and J by 4 bases, with 13 bases left in between. Germline V gene sequence: CDR1 WSHSY, CDR2 SAAADI. This CDR3 comprises 15 residues. The CDR3 loop reads CASSAGRIVTGELFF. CDR3 nucleotide sequence: TGCGCCAGCAGTGCCGGCAGGATCGTCACCGGGGAGCTGTTTTTT.

This rearrangement joins TRBV5-4 to TRBJ2-2; the match to TRBD2 covers 8 bases. The CDR3 runs to 16 residues. Trimming took 3 bases from V and 1 from J; bases not matched to a gene: 5. CDR1 SGHNT and CDR2 YYREEE come from the germline V gene (reference sequence). CDR3 in DNA: TGTGCCAGCAGCTCCCCCGGGGGGGGGAACACCGGGGAGCTGTTTTTT. The encoded protein is CASSSPGGGNTGELFF.